A single sample gave rise to the 3 T cell receptor beta chains below, sequenced in a study of Graves' ophthalmopathy and Graves' hyperthyroidism. CDR3 regions of TCR beta were amplified from RNA transcripts. HTBI primers primed a first-round RT-PCR, and a second-round multiplex PCR followed. MiXCR, run by TCRdb on the multiplex PCR reads, gives a single entry per CDR3 protein. The sample contains 900,000 to 1,200,000 distinct CDR3 sequences, about 38% of which appear only once. The material sequenced was peripheral blood or thyroid tissue (not recorded which). The source is an adult man with Graves' hyperthyroidism.

This clonotype was seen ten or more times. The rearrangement uses TRBV20-1 and TRBJ2-7; TRBD1 aligns across 7 bases. The V gene end was trimmed by 3 bases and the J gene end by 5 bases; junction bases not matched to a gene: 10. The CDR3 consists of 14 residues. Per germline, CDR1 DFQATT and CDR2 SNEGSKA (reference sequence). In DNA form, the CDR3 reads TGCAGTGCTAGCACACAGGGGCCAACGGACGAGCAGTACTTC. Translated: CSASTQGPTDEQYF.

This clonotype was counted at least ten times. The rearrangement uses TRBV29-1 and TRBJ1-1; the D is unclear. The CDR3 consists of 13 residues. Trimming left V 7 bases short and J 5 bases short, with 17 bases between. The germline CDR1 and CDR2 sequences are SQVTM and ANQGSEA. In nucleotides, the CDR3 is TGCAGCGCCAGGACGGAACAGAGGACTGAAGCTTTCTTT. Its translation: CSARTEQRTEAFF.

The chain couples TRBV5-6 to TRBJ1-1; D is unresolved. Germline assignment: CDR1 SGHDT and CDR2 YYEEEE. This CDR3 is 15 amino acids long. V was clipped by 2 bases and J by 1 base, with 12 bases between them. CDR3 nucleotides: TGTGCCAGCAGCTTCGGGTCCGGCAGGAACACTGAAGCTTTCTTT. Translation gives CASSFGSGRNTEAFF.